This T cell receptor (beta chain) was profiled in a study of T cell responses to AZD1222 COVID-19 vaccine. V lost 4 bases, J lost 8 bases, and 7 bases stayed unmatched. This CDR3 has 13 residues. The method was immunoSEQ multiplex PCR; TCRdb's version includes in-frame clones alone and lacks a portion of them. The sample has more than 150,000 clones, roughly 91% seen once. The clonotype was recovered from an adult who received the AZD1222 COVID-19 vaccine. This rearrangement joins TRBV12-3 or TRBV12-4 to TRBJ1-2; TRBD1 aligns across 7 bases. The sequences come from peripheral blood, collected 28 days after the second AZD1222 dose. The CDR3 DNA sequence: TGTGCCAGCAGTTGGCGGGACAGCCTAGGCTACACCTTC. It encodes CASSWRDSLGYTF.